This T cell receptor beta chain was sequenced during a study of CD8 T cells in Susac syndrome. The CD8+ and CD4+ T cells were isolated magnetically using a negative isolation approach, whereas the TEMRA cells were enriched by FACS. Germline CDR1 is SEHNR and CDR2 is FQNEAQ (reference sequence). V shed 4 bases and J shed 0 bases, with 7 bases lying between them. The CDR3 sequence is 13 residues long. An input of about 0.45 to 1 ug of RNA was subjected to reverse transcription using random hexamers. The authors amplified TCR beta CDR3 across 54 Vbeta and 13 Jbeta using immunoSEQ multiplex PCR. One entry per CDR3 protein results from TCRdb running MiXCR on the immunoSEQ multiplex PCR reads. The table has about 440,000 distinct CDR3 sequences, roughly 85% seen once.

Sequencing was carried out using CD8+ T cells from PBMCs. J is TRBJ2-7 and V is TRBV7-9; no reliable D call. The clonotype was recovered from a human donor with multiple sclerosis. Written as DNA, the CDR3 is TGTGCCAGCAGCTCTCGGATCTCCTACGAGCAGTACTTC. Translating it yields CASSSRISYEQYF.